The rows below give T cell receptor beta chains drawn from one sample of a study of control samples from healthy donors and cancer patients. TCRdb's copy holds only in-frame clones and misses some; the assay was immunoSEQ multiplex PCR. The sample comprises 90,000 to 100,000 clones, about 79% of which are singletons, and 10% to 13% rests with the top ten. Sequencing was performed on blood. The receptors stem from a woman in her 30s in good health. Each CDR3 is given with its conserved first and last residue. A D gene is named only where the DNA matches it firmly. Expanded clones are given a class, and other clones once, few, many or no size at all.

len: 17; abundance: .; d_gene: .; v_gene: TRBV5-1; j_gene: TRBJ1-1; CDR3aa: CASSPPGGLRGSTEAFF; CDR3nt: TGCGCCAGCAGCCCCCCCGGGGGGCTGAGGGGGAGCACTGAAGCTTTCTTT
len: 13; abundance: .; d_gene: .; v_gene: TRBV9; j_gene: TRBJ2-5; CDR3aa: CASSPRLEETQYF; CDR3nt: TGTGCCAGCAGCCCCCGGCTAGAAGAGACCCAGTACTTC
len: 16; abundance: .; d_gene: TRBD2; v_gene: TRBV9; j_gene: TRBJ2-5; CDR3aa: CASSVGAGGRQETQYF; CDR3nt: TGTGCCAGCAGCGTAGGGGCGGGGGGGCGCCAAGAGACCCAGTACTTC
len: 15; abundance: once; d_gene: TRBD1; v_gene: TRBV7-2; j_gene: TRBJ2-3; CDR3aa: CASSQTGGVTDTQYF; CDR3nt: TGTGCCAGCAGCCAAACAGGGGGTGTAACAGATACGCAGTATTTT
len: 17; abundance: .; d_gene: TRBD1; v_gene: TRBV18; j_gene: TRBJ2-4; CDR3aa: CASSLGRDRIAKNIQYF; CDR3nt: TGTGCCAGCTCACTTGGTAGGGACAGAATAGCCAAAAACATTCAGTACTTC
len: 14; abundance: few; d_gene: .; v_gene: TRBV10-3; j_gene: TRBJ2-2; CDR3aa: CAIGLGRGTGELFF; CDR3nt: TGTGCCATTGGCTTGGGGCGGGGAACCGGGGAGCTGTTTTTT
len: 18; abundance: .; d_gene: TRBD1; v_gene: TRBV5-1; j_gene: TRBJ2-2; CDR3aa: CASSQKTQGAMDTGELFF; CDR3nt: TGCGCCAGCAGCCAAAAAACCCAGGGGGCCATGGACACCGGGGAGCTGTTTTTT
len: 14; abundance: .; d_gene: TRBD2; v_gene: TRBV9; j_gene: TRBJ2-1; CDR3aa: CASSARGLDTEQFF; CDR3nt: TGTGCCAGCAGCGCCCGCGGACTAGACACTGAGCAGTTCTTC
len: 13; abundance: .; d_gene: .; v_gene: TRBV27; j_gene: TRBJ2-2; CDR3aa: CASSFANTGELFF; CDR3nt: TGTGCCAGCAGTTTCGCCAACACCGGGGAGCTGTTTTTT
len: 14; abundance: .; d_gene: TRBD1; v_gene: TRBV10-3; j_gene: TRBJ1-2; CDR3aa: CAIRTGATSRGYTF; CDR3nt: TGTGCCATTAGGACAGGGGCAACGAGTCGTGGCTACACCTTC
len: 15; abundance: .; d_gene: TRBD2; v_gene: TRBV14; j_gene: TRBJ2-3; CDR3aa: CASSHGRGGLNTQYF; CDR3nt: TGTGCCAGCAGCCATGGGCGGGGGGGCCTTAATACGCAGTATTTT
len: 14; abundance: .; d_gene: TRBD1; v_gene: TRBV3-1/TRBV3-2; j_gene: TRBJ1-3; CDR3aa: CASSQPAGGNTIYF; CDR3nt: TGTGCCAGCAGCCAACCCGCAGGGGGGAACACCATATATTTT
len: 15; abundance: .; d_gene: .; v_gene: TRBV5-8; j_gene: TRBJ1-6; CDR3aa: CASSLATGQISPLHF; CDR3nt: TGTGCCAGCAGCTTGGCCACAGGGCAGATCTCACCCCTCCACTTT
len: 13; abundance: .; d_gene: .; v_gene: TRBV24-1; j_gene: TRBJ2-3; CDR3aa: CATRTGQSDTQYF; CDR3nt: TGTGCCACCAGGACTGGACAGTCAGATACGCAGTATTTT
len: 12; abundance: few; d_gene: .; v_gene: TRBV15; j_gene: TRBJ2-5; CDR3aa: CATARGQETQYF; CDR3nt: TGTGCCACCGCACGGGGCCAAGAGACCCAGTACTTC
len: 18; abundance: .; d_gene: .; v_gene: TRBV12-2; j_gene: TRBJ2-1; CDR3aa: CASRPRPYRDAPFWEQFF; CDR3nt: TGTGCAAGTCGCCCAAGACCTTACCGGGACGCCCCCTTTTGGGAGCAGTTCTTC
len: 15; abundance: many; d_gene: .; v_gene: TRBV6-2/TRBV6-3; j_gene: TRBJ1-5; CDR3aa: CASSYSSAGVQPQHF; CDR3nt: TGTGCCAGCAGTTACTCGAGCGCCGGGGTGCAGCCCCAGCATTTT
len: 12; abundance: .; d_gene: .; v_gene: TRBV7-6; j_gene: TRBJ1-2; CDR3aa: CASSPAKSGYTF; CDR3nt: TGTGCCAGCAGCCCCGCCAAGTCTGGCTACACCTTC
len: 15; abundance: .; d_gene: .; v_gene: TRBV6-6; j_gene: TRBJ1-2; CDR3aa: CASSYSGGPNYGYTF; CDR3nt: TGTGCCAGCAGTTACTCAGGAGGACCTAACTATGGCTACACCTTC
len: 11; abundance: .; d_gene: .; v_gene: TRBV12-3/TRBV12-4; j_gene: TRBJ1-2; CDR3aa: CATERMLGYTF; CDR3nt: TGTGCCACCGAACGGATGCTTGGCTACACCTTC
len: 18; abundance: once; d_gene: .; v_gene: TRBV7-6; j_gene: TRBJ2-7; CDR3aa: CASSQEGGQGLLSYEQYF; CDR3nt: TGTGCCAGCAGCCAGGAGGGTGGGCAAGGGCTATTGTCCTACGAGCAGTACTTC
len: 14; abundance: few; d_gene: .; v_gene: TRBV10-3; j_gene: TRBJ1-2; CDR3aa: CAISRTETVYGYTF; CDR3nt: TGTGCCATCAGTCGGACAGAAACCGTCTATGGCTACACCTTC
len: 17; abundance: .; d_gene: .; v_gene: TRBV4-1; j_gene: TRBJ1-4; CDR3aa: CASSHGGMSATNEKLFF; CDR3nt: TGCGCCAGCAGCCATGGGGGGATGAGTGCGACTAATGAAAAACTGTTTTTT
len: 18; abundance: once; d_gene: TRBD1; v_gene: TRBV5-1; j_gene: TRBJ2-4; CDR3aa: CARINRGRIPIAKNIQYF; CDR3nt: TGCGCCAGGATAAACAGGGGGCGTATCCCCATAGCCAAAAACATTCAGTACTTC
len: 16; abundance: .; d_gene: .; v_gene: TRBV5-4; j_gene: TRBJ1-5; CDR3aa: CASSLGNRDLNQPQHF; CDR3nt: TGTGCCAGCAGCTTGGGCAACAGGGATCTCAATCAGCCCCAGCATTTT
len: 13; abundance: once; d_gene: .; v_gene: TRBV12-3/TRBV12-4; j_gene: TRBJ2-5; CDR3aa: CASSPTRVETQYF; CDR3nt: TGTGCCAGCAGCCCAACTAGGGTCGAGACCCAGTACTTC
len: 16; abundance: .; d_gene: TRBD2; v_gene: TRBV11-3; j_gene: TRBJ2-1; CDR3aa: CASSSPGTSGGHEQFF; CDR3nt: TGTGCCAGCAGCTCCCCCGGGACTAGCGGGGGGCATGAGCAGTTCTTC
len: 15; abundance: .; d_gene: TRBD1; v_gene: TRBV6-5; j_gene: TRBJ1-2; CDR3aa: CASSYSRTGAGGYTF; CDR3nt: TGTGCCAGCAGTTACTCTCGGACAGGGGCTGGTGGCTACACCTTC
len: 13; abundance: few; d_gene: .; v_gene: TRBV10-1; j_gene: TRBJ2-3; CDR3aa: CASRKSWGDTQYF; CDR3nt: TGCGCCAGCAGGAAGAGTTGGGGGGATACGCAGTATTTT
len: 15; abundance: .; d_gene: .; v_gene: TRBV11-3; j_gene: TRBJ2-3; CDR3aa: CASSLGPGSTDTQYF; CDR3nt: TGTGCCAGCAGCTTAGGGCCGGGGAGCACAGATACGCAGTATTTT
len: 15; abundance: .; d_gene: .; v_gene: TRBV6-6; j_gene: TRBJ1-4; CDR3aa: CASSTGLSLSEKLFF; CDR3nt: TGTGCCAGCAGCACCGGCTTGAGTCTAAGTGAAAAACTGTTTTTT
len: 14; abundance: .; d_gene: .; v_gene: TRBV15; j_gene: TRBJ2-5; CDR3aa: CATSRDTWGETQYF; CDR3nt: TGTGCCACCAGCAGAGATACATGGGGCGAGACCCAGTACTTC
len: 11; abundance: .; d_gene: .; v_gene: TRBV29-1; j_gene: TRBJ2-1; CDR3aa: CSAILGYEQFF; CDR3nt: TGCAGCGCCATCCTCGGCTATGAGCAGTTCTTC